The 9 T cell receptor beta chains below come from one sample, sequenced in a study of cytomegalovirus exposure and HLA in healthy donors. The PCR made use of 60 Vbeta and 13 Jbeta primers. Libraries were prepared by immunoSEQ multiplex PCR; TCRdb keeps only in-frame clonotypes and omits some of them. In the table there are 190,000 or so clones, 80% of which are singletons. The material sequenced was PBMCs. These receptors came from a boy between 5 and 17 years old in good health and CMV-seronegative.

This clone appeared a few times. The V and J genes are TRBV29-1 and TRBJ2-5, with 9 bases matching TRBD2. CDR1 is SQVTM and CDR2 is ANQGSEA in the germline V gene. The CDR3 contains 15 residues. Germline trimming cut 2 bases from V and 5 bases from J; bases unmatched to any gene: 9. CDR3 residues: CSVERRAGGGETQYF. The CDR3 DNA follows: TGCAGCGTTGAAAGAAGAGCGGGAGGAGGGGAGACCCAGTACTTC. Looking up the rest from reference TRBV29-1 and TRBJ2-5 gives the full variable domain: SAVISQKPSRDICQRGTSLTIQCQVDSQVTMMFWYRQQPGQSLTLIATANQGSEATYESGFVIDKFPISRPNLTFSTLTVSNMSPEDSSIYLCSVERRAGGGETQYFGPGTRLLVL.

This clone came up a few times. This chain joins TRBV6-5 and TRBJ1-1, with TRBD1 matching 10 bases. Germline assignment: CDR1 MNHEY and CDR2 SVGAGI. V was clipped by 6 bases and J by 10 bases; unmatched bases: 5. There are 12 residues in the CDR3. CDR3 protein: CASSRQGAGAFF. The CDR3 DNA follows: TGTGCCAGCAGCCGACAGGGGGCCGGAGCTTTCTTT.

A remark on this clone: Distinct nucleotide sequences in the sample also encode this CDR3. The chain joins TRBV5-1 to TRBJ2-1, with TRBD1 matching 7 bases. The V gene end was trimmed by 0 bases and the J gene end by 2 bases; junction bases not matched to a gene: 2. Germline loops: CDR1 SGHRS, CDR2 YFSETQ. The CDR3 is 15 residues long. The CDR3 loop is CASSLGQGAYNEQFF. In DNA, the CDR3 is TGCGCCAGCAGCTTGGGCCAGGGGGCCTACAATGAGCAGTTCTTC.

V gene TRBV10-1 combines with J gene TRBJ2-3, with TRBD2 matching 10 bases. Germline V gives CDR1 WNHNN, CDR2 SYGVQD (reference sequence). V lost 2 bases, J lost 5 bases, and 4 bases stayed unmatched. The CDR3 is 15 amino acids. CDR3 residues: CASSEGASGGDTQYF. The CDR3 DNA sequence: TGCGCCAGCAGTGAGGGGGCTAGCGGGGGAGATACGCAGTATTTT.

J is TRBJ1-1 and V is TRBV6-1; tentative D call: TRBD1 (5 bases). V was pared by 8 bases and J by 4 bases, with 17 bases between. This CDR3 contains 14 residues. Germline V gene data show CDR1 as MNHNS and CDR2 as SASEGT. The CDR3 loop is CASSLERGGTEAFF. For the CDR3, the DNA is TGTGCCAGCTCACTTGAAAGGGGCGGCACTGAAGCTTTCTTT.

V and J are TRBV9 and TRBJ2-3; 10 nucleotides match TRBD2. CDR1 and CDR2 from the germline V gene are SGDLS and YYNGEE. The CDR3 sequence is 19 residues long. Trimming cost V 1 base and J 0 bases; bases outside gene matches: 11. This chain's CDR3 is CASSVPERGGVSSTDTQYF. The CDR3 bases are TGTGCCAGCAGCGTACCAGAGCGGGGGGGTGTTTCTAGCACAGATACGCAGTATTTT.

This chain connects TRBV21-1 to TRBJ1-1; no DNA check was done on the table's D call, TRBD1. TRBV21-1 is listed as a pseudogene. CDR3 size: 15 residues. CDR3 bases: TGTGCCAGCAGCGCACCAGGGGTCCAGAACACTGAAGCTTTCTTT. This encodes CASSAPGVQNTEAFF.

This sequence joins TRBV13 and TRBJ2-7, with a weak D call TRBD1 (5 bases). V lost 0 bases and J 5 bases, leaving 11 bases between the germline ends. Germline CDR1 and CDR2: PRHDT and FYEKMQ (reference sequence). The CDR3 consists of 14 residues. CDR3 amino acids: CASSLGLRGHEQYF. As DNA, the CDR3 is TGTGCCAGCAGCTTAGGCCTAAGGGGCCACGAGCAGTACTTC. The complete variable domain, with remaining parts taken from reference TRBV13 and TRBJ2-7, reads AAGVIQSPRHLIKEKRETATLKCYPIPRHDTVYWYQQGPGQDPQFLISFYEKMQSDKGSIPDRFSAQQFSDYHSELNMSSLELGDSALYFCASSLGLRGHEQYFGPGTRLTVT.

CDR3 DNA: TGTGCCAGCAGCCTTCTGACCCCACGGGATCACACTGAAGCTTTCTTT. Its translation: CASSLLTPRDHTEAFF. The chain employs TRBV9 and TRBJ1-1; D gene ambiguous. V gave up 4 bases and J gave up 3 bases, with 19 bases separating them. The CDR3 spans 16 residues. In germline, CDR1 is SGDLS, CDR2 YYNGEE.